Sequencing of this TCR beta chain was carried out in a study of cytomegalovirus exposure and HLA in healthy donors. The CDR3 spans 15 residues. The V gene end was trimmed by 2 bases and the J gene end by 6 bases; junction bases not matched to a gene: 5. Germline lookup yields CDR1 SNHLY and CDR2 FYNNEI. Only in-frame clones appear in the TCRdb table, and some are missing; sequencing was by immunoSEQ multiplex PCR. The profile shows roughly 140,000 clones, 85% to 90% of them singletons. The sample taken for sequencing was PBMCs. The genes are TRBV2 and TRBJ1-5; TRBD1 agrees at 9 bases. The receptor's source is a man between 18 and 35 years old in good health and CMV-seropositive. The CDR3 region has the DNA TGTGCCAGCAGTGAATTTCCGACAGGGGGTCAGCCCCAGCATTTT. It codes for CASSEFPTGGQPQHF.